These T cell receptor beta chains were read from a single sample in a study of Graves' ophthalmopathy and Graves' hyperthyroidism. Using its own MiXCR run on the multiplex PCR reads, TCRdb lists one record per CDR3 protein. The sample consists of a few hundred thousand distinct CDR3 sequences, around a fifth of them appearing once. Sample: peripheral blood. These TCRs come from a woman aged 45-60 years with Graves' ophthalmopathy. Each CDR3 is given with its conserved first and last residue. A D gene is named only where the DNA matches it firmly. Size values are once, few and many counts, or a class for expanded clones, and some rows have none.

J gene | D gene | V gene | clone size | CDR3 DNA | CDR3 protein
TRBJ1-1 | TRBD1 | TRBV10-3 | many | TGTGCCATCAGTGAGAGGACAGGGGGTGAAGCTTTCTTT | CAISERTGGEAFF
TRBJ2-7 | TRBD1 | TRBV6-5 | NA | TGTGCCAGCAGTTACCCGCCGGGACAGGGAAACGAGCAGTACTTC | CASSYPPGQGNEQYF
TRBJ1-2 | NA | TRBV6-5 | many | TGTGCCAGCAGTTTGGCGGGACGGTTCTATGGCTACACCTTC | CASSLAGRFYGYTF
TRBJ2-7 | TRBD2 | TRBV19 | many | TGTGCCAGTGGACTGGGGACTAGTCTTTACGAGCAGTACTTC | CASGLGTSLYEQYF
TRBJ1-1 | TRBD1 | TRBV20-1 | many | TGCAGTGCTAGGGGGGGACAGTTCTCCACTGAAGCTTTCTTT | CSARGGQFSTEAFF
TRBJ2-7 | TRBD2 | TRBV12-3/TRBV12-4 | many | TGTGCCAGCAGCGAGACTAGCGGGAGGTTAGGCGAGCAGTACTTC | CASSETSGRLGEQYF
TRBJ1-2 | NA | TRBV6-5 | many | TGTGCCAGCAGTTACTCACCTCAGCGCGGACCAAACTACACCTTC | CASSYSPQRGPNYTF
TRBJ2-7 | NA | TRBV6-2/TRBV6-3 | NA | TGTGCCAGCAAACTTAAGAGCTCCTACGAGCAGTACTTC | CASKLKSSYEQYF
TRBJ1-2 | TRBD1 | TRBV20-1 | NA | TGCAGTGCTAGAGAAGGGGGCAGGGGATGGTTGGGCTACACCTTC | CSAREGGRGWLGYTF
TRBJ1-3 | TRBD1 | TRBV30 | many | TGTGCCTGGAGTGGACAGGGGGTTGTCGTCGGCATATATTTT | CAWSGQGVVVGIYF
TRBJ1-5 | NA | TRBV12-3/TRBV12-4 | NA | TGTGCCAGCAGCACTAAGAATCAGCCCCAGCATTTT | CASSTKNQPQHF
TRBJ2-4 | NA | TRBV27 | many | TGTGCCAGCAGTTTAGGACTGGGAAACATTCAGTACTTC | CASSLGLGNIQYF
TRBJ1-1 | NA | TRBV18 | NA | TGTGCCAGCTCACAGTTGGGACCGCAAGATTCGAACACTGAAGCTTTCTTT | CASSQLGPQDSNTEAFF
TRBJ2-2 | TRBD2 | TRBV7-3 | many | TGTGCCAGCAGCTTAACCTCTAGCGGGACAACCGGGGAGCTGTTTTTT | CASSLTSSGTTGELFF
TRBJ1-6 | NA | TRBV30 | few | TGTGCCTGGACCGCGGGTCGATATAATTCACCCCTCCACTTT | CAWTAGRYNSPLHF
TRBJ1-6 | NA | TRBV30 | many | TGTGCCTGGACCCCCGGGATGAATTCACCCCTCCACTTT | CAWTPGMNSPLHF
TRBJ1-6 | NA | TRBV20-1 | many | TGCAGTGTACGGGCGGGCAGGGTTCTTTCACCCCTCCACTTT | CSVRAGRVLSPLHF
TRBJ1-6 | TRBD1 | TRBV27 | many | TGTGCCAGCAGTTTAACAGGGGCATTGAGTGGTTCACCCCTCCACTTT | CASSLTGALSGSPLHF
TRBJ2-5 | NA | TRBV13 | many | TGTGCCAGCAGTCAACGACAGTACCAAGAGACCCAGTACTTC | CASSQRQYQETQYF
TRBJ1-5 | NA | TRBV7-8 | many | TGTGCCAGCAGCTCCCGGGACCCTAATCAGCCCCAGCATTTT | CASSSRDPNQPQHF
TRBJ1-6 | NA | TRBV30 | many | TGTGCCTGGAGGATGGGGTTATGGGATTCACCCCTCCACTTT | CAWRMGLWDSPLHF
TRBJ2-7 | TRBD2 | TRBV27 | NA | TGTGCCACCTCCGCGCGGGAGGCGTCCTACGAGCAGTACTTC | CATSAREASYEQYF
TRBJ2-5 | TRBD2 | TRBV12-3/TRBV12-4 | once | TGTGCCAGCAGCTGGCGGGGGGGGCCCGGGACCCAGTACTTC | CASSWRGGPGTQYF
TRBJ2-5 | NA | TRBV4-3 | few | TGCGCCAGCAGCCAAGCCAGGGACGGGACCCAGTACTTC | CASSQARDGTQYF